This T cell receptor (beta chain) emerged from a study of cytomegalovirus exposure and HLA in healthy donors. Amplification used 60 Vbeta primers and 13 Jbeta primers. Some clones are missing from TCRdb's copy, which holds only in-frame ones; the method was immunoSEQ multiplex PCR. Among about 180,000 clones listed, about 85% were seen once. With 7 bases removed from V and 5 bases from J, the gap between germline ends came to 14 bases. CDR1 is MNHNS and CDR2 is SASEGT in the germline V gene. This CDR3 spans 13 amino acids. The rearrangement joins TRBV6-1 to TRBJ1-1; a possible D gene is TRBD1 (5 bases). The clonotype comes from a boy aged 2-15 years in good health and CMV-seronegative. Material for sequencing was PBMCs. CDR3 bases: TGTGCCAGCATGGTAGTGGGGGGGACTGAAGCTTTCTTT. It specifies CASMVVGGTEAFF.